A single T cell receptor beta chain is shown here with its context. It lacks a known antigen. Per-base quality was not reported, and no clone a single base away is much larger than it. High-throughput TCR beta sequencing profiled peripheral blood CD8+ and CD4+ T cells from healthy donors, Susac syndrome patients and multiple sclerosis patients. The healthy donors served as controls matched for age and sex. CD8+ TEMRA cells were enriched by FACS, while bulk CD8+ and CD4+ T cells were purified by magnetic negative isolation. Blood was drawn into EDTA tubes, processed within 24 hours, and PBMCs were isolated by density gradient centrifugation. PBMCs intended for TCR sequencing were cryopreserved in liquid nitrogen and were subsequently thawed in a 37 degrees C water bath. A purity of at least 90% was achieved for sorted or isolated CD4+, CD8+ and CD8+ TEMRA cells. RNA was extracted using the RNeasy kit, and about 0.45 to 1 ug of the RNA was reverse transcribed with random hexamers. The immunoSEQ multiplex PCR assay, covering 54 Vbeta and 13 Jbeta segments, was used to amplify TCR beta CDR3 regions. PCR amplification bias was corrected by using a synthetic template baseline for primer optimization and computational correction. The paper's data handling went like this. Reads were annotated to V, D and J genes according to IMGT and were analyzed with immunoSEQ Analyzer, with only productive sequences retained. To calculate clonality, Shannon entropy was normalized by log2 of the number of productive unique sequences and then subtracted from one. For each patient and control, public and private clones were evaluated among the 100 most prevalent clones. Clones were defined as Susac-specific if absent from the healthy and MS cohorts, from more than 900 published viral clones and from other ImmuneACCESS disease sequences. In-frame beta chains were kept once TCRdb had trimmed the public reads at Q25 with fastp and called clones with MiXCR. For every CDR3 protein sequence, its rows merge into one entry that carries the most common genes and DNA. The V and J calls were not made by the authors but by TCRdb's processing. Present in this sample are roughly 50,000 distinct CDR3 sequences, 80% to 95% of which were seen just once. Around 0.4% of the sample belongs to the ten largest clones.

This record comes from a study of CD8 T cells in Susac syndrome (dated by TCRdb to about 2019). Concerning the study at large: The study used repertoire sequencing to test whether antigen drove CD8+ T cell activation and differentiation in Susac syndrome. Clonality of the CD8+ T cell repertoire was compared between about a dozen healthy donors, some 14 Susac syndrome patients and 15 or so multiple sclerosis patients.

Paper-wide results and their limitations: The number of individuals in the TCR sequencing and HLA analysis was acknowledged as relatively small.

Inclusive of the bounding cysteine and phenylalanine, the CDR3 is 17 residues long. Only the CDR3 part of the read is kept: 51 bases, read in frame from the first base. CDR1 and CDR2 were assigned from the germline V gene (reference sequence) as SEHNR and FQNEAQ. The junction carries 23 bases between V and J, which are trimmed by 5 bases and 3 bases respectively. The TCR comes from a human donor in good health. The sequence joins TRBV7-9 to TRBJ2-7, with the D gene too uncertain to name. The sequenced sample was CD8+ T cells from PBMCs. The CDR3 protein is CASSPFLAHSTGYEQYF. The DNA sequence follows: TGTGCCAGCAGCCCATTCCTCGCACACTCGACGGGCTACGAGCAGTACTTC.